These 11 T cell receptor beta chains share one sample of origin, sequenced in a study of CD8 T cells in ankylosing spondylitis. TCRdb passed the 5' RACE reads through MiXCR, listing each CDR3 protein once. The sample shows about 160,000 distinct CDR3 sequences, around a tenth of them seen only once. Sequences were obtained from blood, either unsorted or a sorted T cell fraction (not recorded which). The source of these receptors is a female donor with ankylosing spondylitis or in good health (not recorded which).

A few counts support this clonotype. The chain uses TRBV18 and TRBJ1-1, with TRBD1 as a possible D gene (6 bases). Trimming took off 3 bases at V and 4 bases at J, with 12 bases between the two ends. Looked up from germline, CDR1 is KGHSH and CDR2 is LQKENI. The CDR3 totals 14 residues. This CDR3 reads CASSPDRRGTEAFF. The CDR3 DNA follows: TGTGCCAGCTCACCGGACAGACGGGGCACTGAAGCTTTCTTT.

This clonotype turned up a few times. This chain joins TRBV27 and TRBJ1-6, with TRBD1 identical over 10 bases. V shed 3 bases and J 8 bases; nucleotides not matched to a gene: 1. The CDR3 spans 14 residues. Per the germline V gene, CDR1 is MNHEY and CDR2 is SMNVEV (reference sequence). The CDR3 sequence is CASSFGTGDSPLHF. The CDR3 DNA is TGTGCCAGCAGTTTTGGGACAGGGGATTCACCCCTCCACTTT.

The chain links TRBV28 to TRBJ1-5, with a weak D call TRBD1 (6 bases). V was cut by 6 bases and J by 9 bases, with 18 bases left in between. This CDR3 region has 14 residues. Germline V gene data show CDR1 as MDHEN and CDR2 as SYDVKM. The DNA of the CDR3 is TGTGCCAGCAGCCCCCCGCAGGGGCGGTCGCCCCAGCATTTT. Encoded protein: CASSPPQGRSPQHF.

The chain uses TRBV6-1 and TRBJ2-2, with D perhaps TRBD2 (6 bases). V lost 6 bases and J lost 8, with 16 bases in between. Germline loops: CDR1 MNHNS, CDR2 SASEGT. The CDR3 runs 14 residues. This CDR3 is CASSHETSTGELFF. The CDR3 bases are TGTGCCAGCAGCCACGAGACTAGTACGGGGGAGCTGTTTTTT.

Note on this clonotype: One end of the junction does not line up with germline, which may come from a read error. The chain combines TRBV7-3 with TRBJ1-5; tentative D call: TRBD1 (6 bases). The CDR3 runs to 18 residues. The germline V gene encodes CDR1 SGHTA and CDR2 FQGTGA. The CDR3 reads CASSQRGARCAGNQPQHF. The CDR3 region has the DNA TGTGCCAGCAGCCAGCGGGGGGCCCGATGTGCCGGCAACCAGCCCCAGCATTTT.

A remark on this clonotype: An end of the junction does not agree with germline; a read error may underlie this. V and J are TRBV29-1 and TRBJ1-1; D ambiguous. Germline lookup yields CDR1 SQVTM and CDR2 ANQGSEA. The CDR3 is 8 amino acids. The CDR3 bases are TGCAGCGTTCAAGAAGCTTTCTTT. Its translation: CSVQEAFF.

This clonotype appeared a few times. The chain employs TRBV12-3 or TRBV12-4 and TRBJ1-5; D is perhaps TRBD1 (5 bases). The CDR3 totals 14 residues. Trimming pared 3 bases from V and 7 bases from J, leaving 13 bases between. This chain's CDR3 is CASSFGAGDQPQHF. CDR3 in DNA: TGTGCCAGCAGTTTTGGTGCGGGGGACCAGCCCCAGCATTTT.

This clonotype was recorded many times. The chain uses TRBV27 and TRBJ2-6, with D unresolved. Germline CDR1 MNHEY, CDR2 SMNVEV (reference sequence). Trimming removed 6 bases at V and 4 bases at J, with 10 bases between. This CDR3 is 14 amino acids long. Here the CDR3 DNA reads TGTGCCAGCAGCAAGGAAGCAGGGGCCAACGTCCTGACTTTC. Encoded protein: CASSKEAGANVLTF.

The rearrangement links TRBV7-2 to TRBJ1-1; D gene unclear. The CDR3 is 13 residues long. The V gene's germline CDR1 is SGHTA and CDR2 FQGNSA. V dropped 1 base and J dropped 4 bases, with 7 bases sitting between them. This CDR3 reads CASSLDVGTEAFF. The CDR3 region has the DNA TGTGCCAGCAGCTTAGACGTCGGCACTGAAGCTTTCTTT. The entire variable domain, with the rest obtained from reference TRBV7-2 and TRBJ1-1, is as follows: GAGVSQSPSNKVTEKGKDVELRCDPISGHTALYWYRQSLGQGLEFLIYFQGNSAPDKSGLPSDRFSAERTGGSVSTLTIQRTQQEDSAVYLCASSLDVGTEAFFGQGTRLTVV.

This clonotype was observed many times. The gene calls are TRBV7-9 and TRBJ2-1; D is uncertain. CDR3 length equals 13 residues. Germline loops: CDR1 SEHNR, CDR2 FQNEAQ (reference sequence). Trimming took off 1 base at V and 9 bases at J, with 10 bases between the two ends. CDR3 residues: CASSLGSHGEQFF. The DNA of the CDR3 is TGTGCCAGCAGCTTAGGTAGCCATGGTGAGCAGTTCTTC.

The chain carries TRBV10-3 and TRBJ2-5; D gene uncertain. Germline V gene data show CDR1 as ENHRY and CDR2 as SYGVKD. Trimming removed 3 bases at V and 5 bases at J, with 10 bases between. The CDR3 runs to 13 residues. The CDR3 region has the DNA TGTGCCATCAGTGAAGAGGAAATGGAGACCCAGTACTTC. The encoded protein is CAISEEEMETQYF.